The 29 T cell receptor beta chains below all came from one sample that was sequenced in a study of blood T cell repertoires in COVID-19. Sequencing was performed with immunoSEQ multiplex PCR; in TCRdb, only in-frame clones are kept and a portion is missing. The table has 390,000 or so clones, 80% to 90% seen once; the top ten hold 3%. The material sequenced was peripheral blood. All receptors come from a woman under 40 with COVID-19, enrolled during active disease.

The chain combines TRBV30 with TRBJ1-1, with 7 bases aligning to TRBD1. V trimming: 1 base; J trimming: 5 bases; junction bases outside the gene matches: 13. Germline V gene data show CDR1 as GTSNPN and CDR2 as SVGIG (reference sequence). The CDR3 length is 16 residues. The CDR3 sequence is CAWSELVETGSTEAFF. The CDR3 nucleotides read TGTGCCTGGAGTGAACTGGTCGAGACAGGGTCTACTGAAGCTTTCTTT.

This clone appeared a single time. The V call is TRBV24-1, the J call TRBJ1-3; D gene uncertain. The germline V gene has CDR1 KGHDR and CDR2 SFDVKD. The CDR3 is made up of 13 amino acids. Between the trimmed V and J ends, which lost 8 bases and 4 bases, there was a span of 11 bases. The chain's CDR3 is CATTNTLGNTIYF. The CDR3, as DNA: TGTGCCACCACTAATACCTTGGGAAACACCATATATTTT.

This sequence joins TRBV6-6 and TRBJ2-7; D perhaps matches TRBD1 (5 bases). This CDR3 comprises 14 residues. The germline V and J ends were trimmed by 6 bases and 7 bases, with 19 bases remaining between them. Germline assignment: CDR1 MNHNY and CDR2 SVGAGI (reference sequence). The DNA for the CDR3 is TGTGCCAGCAGACAAGGGGTTACTCGGACAGAGCAGTACGTC. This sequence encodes CASRQGVTRTEQYV.

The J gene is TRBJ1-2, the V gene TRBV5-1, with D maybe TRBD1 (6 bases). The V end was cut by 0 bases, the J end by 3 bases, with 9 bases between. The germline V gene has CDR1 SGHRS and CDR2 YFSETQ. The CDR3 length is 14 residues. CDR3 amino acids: CASSLAYRDYGYTF. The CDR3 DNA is TGCGCCAGCAGCTTGGCATACAGGGACTATGGCTACACCTTC.

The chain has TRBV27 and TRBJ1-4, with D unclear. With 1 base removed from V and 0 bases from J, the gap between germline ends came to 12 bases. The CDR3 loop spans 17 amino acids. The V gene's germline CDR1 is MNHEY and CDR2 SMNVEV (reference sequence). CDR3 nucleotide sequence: TGTGCCAGCAGTTTATGGGCCAGGCCTGCAACTAATGAAAAACTGTTTTTT. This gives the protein CASSLWARPATNEKLFF.

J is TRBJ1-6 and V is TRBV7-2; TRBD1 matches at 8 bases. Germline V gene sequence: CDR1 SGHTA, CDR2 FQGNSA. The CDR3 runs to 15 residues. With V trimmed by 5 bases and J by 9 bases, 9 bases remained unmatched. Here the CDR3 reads CASSPTGDPASPLHF. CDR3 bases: TGTGCCAGCAGCCCGACAGGGGATCCAGCTTCACCCCTCCACTTT.

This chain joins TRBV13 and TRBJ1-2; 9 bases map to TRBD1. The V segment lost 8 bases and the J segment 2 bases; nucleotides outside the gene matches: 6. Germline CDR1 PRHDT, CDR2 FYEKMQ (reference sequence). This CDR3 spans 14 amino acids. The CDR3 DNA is TGTGCCAGCCGGGACAGGGATGGCAACTATGGCTACACCTTC. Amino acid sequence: CASRDRDGNYGYTF. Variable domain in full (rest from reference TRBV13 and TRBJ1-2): AAGVIQSPRHLIKEKRETATLKCYPIPRHDTVYWYQQGPGQDPQFLISFYEKMQSDKGSIPDRFSAQQFSDYHSELNMSSLELGDSALYFCASRDRDGNYGYTFGSGTRLTVV.

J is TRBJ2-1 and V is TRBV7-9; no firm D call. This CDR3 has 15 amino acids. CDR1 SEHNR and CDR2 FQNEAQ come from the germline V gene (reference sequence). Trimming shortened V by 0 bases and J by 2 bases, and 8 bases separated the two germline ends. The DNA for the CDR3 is TGTGCCAGCAGCTTAGCGCTTTCAGCCTACAATGAGCAGTTCTTC. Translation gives CASSLALSAYNEQFF.

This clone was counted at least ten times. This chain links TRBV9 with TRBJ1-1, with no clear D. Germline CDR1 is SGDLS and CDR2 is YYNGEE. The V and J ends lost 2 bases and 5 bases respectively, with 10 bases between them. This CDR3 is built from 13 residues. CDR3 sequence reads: CASSVEAGTEAFF. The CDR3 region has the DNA TGTGCCAGCAGCGTTGAAGCGGGGACTGAAGCTTTCTTT.

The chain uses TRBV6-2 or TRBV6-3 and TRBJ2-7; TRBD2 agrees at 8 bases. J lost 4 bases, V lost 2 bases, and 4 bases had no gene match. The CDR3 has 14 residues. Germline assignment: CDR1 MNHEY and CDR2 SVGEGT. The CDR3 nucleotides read TGTGCCAGCAGTTACCAGGGACTAGGGTACGAGCAGTACGTC. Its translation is CASSYQGLGYEQYV.

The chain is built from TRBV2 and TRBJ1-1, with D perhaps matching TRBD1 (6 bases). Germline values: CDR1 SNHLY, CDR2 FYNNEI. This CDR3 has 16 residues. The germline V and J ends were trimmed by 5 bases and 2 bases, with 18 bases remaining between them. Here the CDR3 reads CASSPRNRAGNTEAFF. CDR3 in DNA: TGTGCCAGCAGTCCCCGCAACAGGGCGGGTAACACTGAAGCTTTCTTT. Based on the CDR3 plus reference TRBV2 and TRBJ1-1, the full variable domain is EPEVTQTPSHQVTQMGQEVILRCVPISNHLYFYWYRQILGQKVEFLVSFYNNEISEKSEIFDDQFSVERPDGSNFTLKIRSTKLEDSAMYFCASSPRNRAGNTEAFFGQGTRLTVV.

CDR3 in amino acids: CASSSFQETQYF. The CDR3 nucleotides are TGTGCCAGCAGCTCTTTCCAAGAGACCCAGTACTTC. J is TRBJ2-5 and V is TRBV6-2 or TRBV6-3; D is unresolved. Trimming stripped 6 bases from V and 1 base from J, with 6 bases between. The CDR3 length is 12 residues. CDR1 and CDR2 (germline): MNHEY, SVGEGT.

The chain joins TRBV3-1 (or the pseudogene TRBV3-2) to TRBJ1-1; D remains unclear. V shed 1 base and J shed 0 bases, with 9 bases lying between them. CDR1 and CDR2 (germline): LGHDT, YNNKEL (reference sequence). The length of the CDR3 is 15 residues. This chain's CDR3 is CASSQVPRMNTEAFF. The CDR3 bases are TGTGCCAGCAGCCAAGTCCCTAGGATGAACACTGAAGCTTTCTTT.

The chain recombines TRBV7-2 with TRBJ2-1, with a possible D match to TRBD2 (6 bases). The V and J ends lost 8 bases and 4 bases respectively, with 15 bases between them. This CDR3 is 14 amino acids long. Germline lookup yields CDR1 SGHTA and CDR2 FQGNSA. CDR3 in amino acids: CASGVGGAYNEQFF. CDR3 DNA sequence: TGTGCCAGCGGGGTAGGAGGGGCTTACAATGAGCAGTTCTTC.

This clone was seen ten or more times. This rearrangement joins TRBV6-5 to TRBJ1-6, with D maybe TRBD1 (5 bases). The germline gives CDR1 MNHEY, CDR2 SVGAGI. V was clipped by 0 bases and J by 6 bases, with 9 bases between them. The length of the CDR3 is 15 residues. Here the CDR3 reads CASSYSDQGNSPLHF. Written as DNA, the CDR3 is TGTGCCAGCAGTTACTCGGACCAGGGTAATTCACCCCTCCACTTT.

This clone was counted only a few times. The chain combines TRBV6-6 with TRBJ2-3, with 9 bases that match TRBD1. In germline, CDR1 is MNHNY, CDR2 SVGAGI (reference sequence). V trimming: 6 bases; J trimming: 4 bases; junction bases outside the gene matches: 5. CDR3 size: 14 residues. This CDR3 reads CASRDRGSADTQYF. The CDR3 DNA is TGTGCCAGCAGGGACAGGGGTTCTGCAGATACGCAGTATTTT.

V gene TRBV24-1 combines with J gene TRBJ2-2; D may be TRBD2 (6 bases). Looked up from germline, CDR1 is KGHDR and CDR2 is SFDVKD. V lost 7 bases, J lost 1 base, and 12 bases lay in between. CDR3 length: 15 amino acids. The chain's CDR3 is CATSPRGMNTGELFF. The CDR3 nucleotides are TGTGCCACCAGCCCCCGGGGGATGAACACCGGGGAGCTGTTTTTT.

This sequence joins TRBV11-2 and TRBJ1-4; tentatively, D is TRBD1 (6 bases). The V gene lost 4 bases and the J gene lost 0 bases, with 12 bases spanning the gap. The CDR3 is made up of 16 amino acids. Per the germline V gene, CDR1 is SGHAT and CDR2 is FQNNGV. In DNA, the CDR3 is TGTGCCAGCAGCTATACAGGGTCTGCAACTAATGAAAAACTGTTTTTT. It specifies CASSYTGSATNEKLFF.

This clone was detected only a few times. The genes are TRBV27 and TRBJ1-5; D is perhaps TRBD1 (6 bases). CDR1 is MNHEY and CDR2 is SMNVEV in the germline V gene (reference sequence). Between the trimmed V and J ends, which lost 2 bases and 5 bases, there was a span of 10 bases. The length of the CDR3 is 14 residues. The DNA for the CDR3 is TGTGCCAGCAGTTTAAACAGGGCAGATCAGCCCCAGCATTTT. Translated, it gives CASSLNRADQPQHF.

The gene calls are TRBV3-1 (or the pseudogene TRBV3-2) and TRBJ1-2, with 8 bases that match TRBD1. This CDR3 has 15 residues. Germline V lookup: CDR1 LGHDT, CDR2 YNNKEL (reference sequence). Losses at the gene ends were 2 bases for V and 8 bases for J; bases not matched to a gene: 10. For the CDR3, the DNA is TGTGCCAGCAGCCAATTGGGACAGGCTCAAGGGGGCTACACCTTC. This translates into CASSQLGQAQGGYTF.

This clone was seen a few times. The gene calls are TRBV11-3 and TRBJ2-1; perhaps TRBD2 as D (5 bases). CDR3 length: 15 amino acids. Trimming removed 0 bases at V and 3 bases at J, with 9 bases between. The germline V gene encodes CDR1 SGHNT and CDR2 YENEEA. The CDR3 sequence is CASSLDPGSYNEQFF. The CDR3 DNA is TGTGCCAGCAGCTTAGATCCGGGGAGCTACAATGAGCAGTTCTTC.

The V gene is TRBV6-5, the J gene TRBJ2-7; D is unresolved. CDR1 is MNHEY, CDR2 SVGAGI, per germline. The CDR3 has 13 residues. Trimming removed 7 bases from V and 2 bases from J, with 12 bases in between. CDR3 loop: CASKPGGTYEQYF. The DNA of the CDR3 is TGTGCCAGCAAGCCCGGCGGAACCTACGAGCAGTACTTC.

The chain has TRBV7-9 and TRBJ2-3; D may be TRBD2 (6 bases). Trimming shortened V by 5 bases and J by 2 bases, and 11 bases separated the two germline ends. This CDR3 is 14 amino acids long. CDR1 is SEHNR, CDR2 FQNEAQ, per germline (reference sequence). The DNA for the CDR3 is TGTGCCAGCAGCGGCGCGGGACCCACAGATACGCAGTATTTT. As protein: CASSGAGPTDTQYF.

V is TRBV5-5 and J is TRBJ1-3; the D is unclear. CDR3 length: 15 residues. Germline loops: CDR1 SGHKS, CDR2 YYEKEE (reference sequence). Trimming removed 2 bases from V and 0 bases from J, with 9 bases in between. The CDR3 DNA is TGTGCCAGCAGCTTACCAGGTGACTCTGGAAACACCATATATTTT. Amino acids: CASSLPGDSGNTIYF.

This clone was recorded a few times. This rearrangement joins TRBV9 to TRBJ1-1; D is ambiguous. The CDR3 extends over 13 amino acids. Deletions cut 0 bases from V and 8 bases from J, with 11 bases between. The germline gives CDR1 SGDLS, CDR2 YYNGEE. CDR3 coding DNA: TGTGCCAGCAGCGTAGAAGAGGGCCGCGAAGCTTTCTTT. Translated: CASSVEEGREAFF.

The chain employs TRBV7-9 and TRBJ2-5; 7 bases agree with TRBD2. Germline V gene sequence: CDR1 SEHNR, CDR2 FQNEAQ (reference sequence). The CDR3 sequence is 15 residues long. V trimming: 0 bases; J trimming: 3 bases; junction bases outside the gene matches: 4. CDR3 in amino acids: CASSLATAGEETQYF. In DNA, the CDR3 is TGTGCCAGCAGCTTAGCGACGGCGGGAGAAGAGACCCAGTACTTC.

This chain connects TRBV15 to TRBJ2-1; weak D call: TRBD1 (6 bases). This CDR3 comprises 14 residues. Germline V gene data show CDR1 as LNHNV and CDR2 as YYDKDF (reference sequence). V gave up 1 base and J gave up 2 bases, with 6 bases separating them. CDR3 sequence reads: CATSRGTAYNEQFF. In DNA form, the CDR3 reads TGTGCCACCAGCAGAGGGACAGCCTACAATGAGCAGTTCTTC. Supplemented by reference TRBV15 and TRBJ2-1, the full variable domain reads DAMVIQNPRYQVTQFGKPVTLSCSQTLNHNVMYWYQQKSSQAPKLLFHYYDKDFNNEADTPDNFQSRRPNTSFCFLDIRSPGLGDTAMYLCATSRGTAYNEQFFGPGTRLTVL.

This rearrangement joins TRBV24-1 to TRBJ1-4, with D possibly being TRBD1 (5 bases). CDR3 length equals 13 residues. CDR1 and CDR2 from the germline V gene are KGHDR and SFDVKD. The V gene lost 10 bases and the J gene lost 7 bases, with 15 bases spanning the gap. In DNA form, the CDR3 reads TGTGCCACGCGGGGGTCGGATAGTGAAAAACTGTTTTTT. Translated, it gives CATRGSDSEKLFF.

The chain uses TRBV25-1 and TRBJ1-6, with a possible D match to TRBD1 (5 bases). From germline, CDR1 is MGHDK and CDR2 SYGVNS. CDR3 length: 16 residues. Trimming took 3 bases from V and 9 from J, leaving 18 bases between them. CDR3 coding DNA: TGTGCCAGCAGTGATCCCACACGGGGGGTAGGTTCACCCCTCCACTTT. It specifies CASSDPTRGVGSPLHF.